This TCR beta chain stems from a study of OX40 agonist ivuxolimab in advanced cancers. Study information: Cohort: around 86% men, mean age 60, aged roughly 20 to 79.

Concerning this clone itself: Its target is not known.

The study, taken as a whole, reports: Low normalized T-cell clonal expansion was also seen in some nonresponders. At 0.1 to 3.0 mg/kg, CD4+ and CD8+ blood T cells expanded clonally by week 6. Averaging showed that CD8+ T cells had more expanded clones than CD4+ did.

Here immunoSEQ multiplex PCR was the method, and the copy in TCRdb shows in-frame clones only, minus some. This table holds 60,000 or so clones, 94% found once. V lost 0 bases and J 3 bases, leaving 7 bases between the germline ends. Germline V CDR1 and CDR2: SGDLS, YYNGEE. This CDR3 is built from 13 residues. The sequences come from CD4+ or CD8+ T cells sorted from blood, collected in a trial of the OX40 agonist ivuxolimab. The receptor's source is an adult with an advanced solid tumor such as melanoma, head and neck, liver or kidney cancer. This chain joins TRBV9 and TRBJ2-7; unclear D gene. As DNA, the CDR3 is TGTGCCAGCAGCGTAGGGAGTAACTACGAGCAGTACTTC. It specifies CASSVGSNYEQYF. Together with reference TRBV9 and TRBJ2-7, the CDR3 gives the full variable domain: DSGVTQTPKHLITATGQRVTLRCSPRSGDLSVYWYQQSLDQGLQFLIQYYNGEERAKGNILERFSAQQFPDLHSELNLSSLELGDSALYFCASSVGSNYEQYFGPGTRLTVT.